The 27 T cell receptor beta chains listed next were all sequenced from one sample in a study of blood T cell repertoires in COVID-19. This table comes from immunoSEQ multiplex PCR, and its TCRdb copy is limited to in-frame clones, with some not included. This sample has 200,000 to 300,000 clones, with 84% found just once. Sample: peripheral blood. The receptors here all came from a human donor in a cohort sampled during active COVID-19.

This chain uses TRBV5-4 with TRBJ2-3; 10 bases agree with TRBD2. The germline CDR1 and CDR2 sequences are SGHNT and YYREEE (reference sequence). The length of the CDR3 is 17 residues. With 4 bases clipped from V and 3 bases from J, the junction kept 11 bases outside the gene matches. The DNA of the CDR3 is TGTGCCAGCAGCGGTTCCATAGCGGGAGGAGGGACAGATACGCAGTATTTT. Its protein is CASSGSIAGGGTDTQYF.

The chain links TRBV19 to TRBJ2-1; the D gene is possibly TRBD2 (7 bases). V gave up 2 bases and J gave up 6 bases, with 14 bases separating them. CDR3 size: 15 residues. Germline CDR1 and CDR2: LNHDA and SQIVND (reference sequence). The CDR3 sequence is CASSITGGGGNEQFF. The CDR3 coding sequence is TGTGCCAGTAGTATAACGGGAGGAGGGGGCAATGAGCAGTTCTTC.

The chain employs TRBV28 and TRBJ2-7, with 9 bases lining up with TRBD1. With V trimmed by 2 bases and J by 5 bases, 7 bases remained unmatched. The CDR3 has 15 residues. Germline CDR1 reads MDHEN; CDR2 reads SYDVKM. In DNA, the CDR3 is TGTGCCAGCAGTTTAAGGACAGGGGATTTTCACGAGCAGTACTTC. It yields the protein CASSLRTGDFHEQYF. Drawing the rest from reference TRBV28 and TRBJ2-7, the complete variable domain is DVKVTQSSRYLVKRTGEKVFLECVQDMDHENMFWYRQDPGLGLRLIYFSYDVKMKEKGDIPEGYSVSREKKERFSLILESASTNQTSMYLCASSLRTGDFHEQYFGPGTRLTVT.

The gene calls are TRBV5-1 and TRBJ2-3; the D gene is possibly TRBD1 (7 bases). CDR1 SGHRS and CDR2 YFSETQ come from the germline V gene. CDR3 length: 14 residues. Trimming left V 0 bases short and J 6 bases short, with 11 bases between. CDR3 bases: TGCGCCAGCAGCTTGGGGAGGGGGCGCGATACGCAGTATTTT. It is translated as CASSLGRGRDTQYF.

The chain is built from TRBV27 and TRBJ1-1; TRBD1 is a possible D gene (5 bases). This CDR3 spans 16 amino acids. V was clipped by 7 bases and J by 1 base, with 19 bases between them. Germline loops: CDR1 MNHEY, CDR2 SMNVEV (reference sequence). CDR3 in amino acids: CASNPGLGGQNTEAFF. The CDR3, as DNA: TGTGCCAGCAACCCCGGGCTGGGGGGTCAGAACACTGAAGCTTTCTTT.

The gene calls are TRBV4-2 and TRBJ2-1, with a tentative D call TRBD2 (6 bases). Trimming left V 3 bases short and J 5 bases short, with 17 bases between. Germline V lookup: CDR1 LGHNA, CDR2 YNFKEQ. The CDR3 has 16 amino acids. This chain's CDR3 is CASSQGLSGYDNEQFF. The CDR3 DNA sequence: TGTGCCAGCAGCCAGGGCCTTAGCGGATATGACAATGAGCAGTTCTTC.

The chain recombines TRBV9 with TRBJ2-3; 7 nucleotides line up with TRBD2. Losses at the gene ends were 2 bases for V and 4 bases for J; bases not matched to a gene: 4. Per the germline V gene, CDR1 is SGDLS and CDR2 is YYNGEE. The CDR3 length is 14 residues. The CDR3 coding sequence is TGTGCCAGCAGCGTCGGGGGGAGATCAGATACGCAGTATTTT. Translating gives CASSVGGRSDTQYF.

The chain carries TRBV6-6 and TRBJ2-2; D may be TRBD2 (5 bases). V was shortened by 6 bases and J by 5 bases, with 13 bases between the two germline ends. The germline V gene encodes CDR1 MNHNY and CDR2 SVGAGI (reference sequence). This CDR3 is 14 amino acids long. The CDR3 bases are TGTGCCAGCAGGACGGCCAGAGGGACCGGGGAGCTGTTTTTT. Its translation is CASRTARGTGELFF.

The J gene is TRBJ2-7, the V gene TRBV7-2, with 9 bases lining up with TRBD1. This CDR3 contains 14 residues. With V trimmed by 5 bases and J by 6 bases, 8 bases remained unmatched. Germline-derived CDR1 and CDR2 are SGHTA and FQGNSA. In DNA form, the CDR3 reads TGTGCCAGCAGCCCCGGGACAGGGTTTTCCGAGCAGTACTTC. Amino acid sequence: CASSPGTGFSEQYF.

A single count supports this clone. The chain employs TRBV5-8 and TRBJ1-2, with D unresolved. Trimming removed 1 base from V and 5 bases from J, with 15 bases in between. Germline V gene sequence: CDR1 SGHTS, CDR2 YDEGEE. The CDR3 is made up of 15 amino acids. CDR3 sequence (DNA): TGTGCCAGCAGCTTGTGGAGGGCTACCTCTTATGGCTACACCTTC. Translation: CASSLWRATSYGYTF.

The chain joins TRBV6-2 or TRBV6-3 to TRBJ2-4; D possibly corresponds to TRBD2 (5 bases). Germline CDR1 reads MNHEY; CDR2 reads SVGEGT. The CDR3 runs to 16 residues. V dropped 2 bases and J dropped 4 bases, with 15 bases sitting between them. The CDR3 nucleotides read TGTGCCAGCAGTTACAGTGGTGGGAGTGGTAAAAACATTCAGTACTTC. Protein product: CASSYSGGSGKNIQYF.

This clone has only a few counts. The rearrangement links TRBV5-1 to TRBJ1-5; 8 nucleotides agree with TRBD1. The germline V gene has CDR1 SGHRS and CDR2 YFSETQ. The CDR3 runs to 15 residues. The J segment lost 4 bases and the V segment lost 0 bases, leaving 3 bases of the junction unmatched. CDR3 amino acids: CASSLGTGLNQPQHF. CDR3 nucleotide sequence: TGCGCCAGCAGCTTGGGGACAGGGTTGAATCAGCCCCAGCATTTT.

The V gene is TRBV3-1 (or the pseudogene TRBV3-2), the J gene TRBJ1-2, with TRBD1 matching over 7 bases. Per germline, CDR1 LGHDT and CDR2 YNNKEL (reference sequence). This CDR3 has 16 residues. V shed 3 bases and J 2 bases; nucleotides not matched to a gene: 9. For the CDR3, the DNA is TGTGCCAGCAGCCACCAAGGACAGGCTTCAAACTATGGCTACACCTTC. Protein: CASSHQGQASNYGYTF.

The V call is TRBV19, the J call TRBJ1-3; D is unresolved. Germline loops: CDR1 LNHDA, CDR2 SQIVND (reference sequence). This CDR3 has 16 amino acids. Trimming shortened V by 6 bases and J by 0 bases, and 15 bases separated the two germline ends. In DNA form, the CDR3 reads TGTGCCAGTAGGGTTAGCGAGTCAAGCTCTGGAAACACCATATATTTT. It translates to CASRVSESSSGNTIYF.

The CDR3 DNA reads TGTGCCAGCAGGAATAAGGGCAGGGGCTCTGGAAACACCATATATTTT. Its protein is CASRNKGRGSGNTIYF. This chain uses TRBV27 with TRBJ1-3; perhaps TRBD1 as D (6 bases). The V gene lost 6 bases and the J gene lost 0 bases, with 15 bases spanning the gap. The CDR3 loop spans 16 amino acids. Germline-derived CDR1 and CDR2 are MNHEY and SMNVEV (reference sequence).

V usage is TRBV5-6 and J usage is TRBJ1-5, with no clear D. V shed 0 bases and J shed 7 bases, with 5 bases lying between them. This CDR3 has 12 residues. Germline-derived CDR1 and CDR2 are SGHDT and YYEEEE. The CDR3 sequence is CASSLGVQPQHF. CDR3 nucleotide sequence: TGTGCCAGCAGCTTGGGAGTGCAGCCCCAGCATTTT.

This clone was seen just once. The chain employs TRBV5-1 and TRBJ1-2, with TRBD1 identical over 8 bases. Germline CDR1 reads SGHRS; CDR2 reads YFSETQ. This CDR3 contains 14 residues. The trim removed 4 bases at V and 7 bases at J, leaving 9 bases unmatched. CDR3 residues: CASSTTGERSGYTF. DNA for the CDR3: TGCGCCAGCAGCACGACAGGGGAGAGGAGTGGCTACACCTTC.

V usage is TRBV5-1 and J usage is TRBJ2-3; tentative D call: TRBD1 (6 bases). The germline V gene encodes CDR1 SGHRS and CDR2 YFSETQ. CDR3 size: 13 residues. Trimming pared 4 bases from V and 6 bases from J, leaving 12 bases between. The CDR3 loop reads CASSQNRVDTQYF. In nucleotides, the CDR3 is TGCGCCAGCAGCCAAAACAGGGTTGATACGCAGTATTTT.

This clone has a single count. The rearrangement links TRBV3-1 (or the pseudogene TRBV3-2) to TRBJ2-1, with 7 bases matching TRBD2. CDR3 length: 16 residues. Germline loops: CDR1 LGHDT, CDR2 YNNKEL (reference sequence). V lost 1 base, J lost 10 bases, and 13 bases stayed unmatched. The CDR3: CASSQGVTSSGGEQFF. The CDR3 nucleotides read TGTGCCAGCAGCCAAGGGGTGACTAGCTCTGGGGGGGAGCAGTTCTTC.

V usage is TRBV9 and J usage is TRBJ2-2; 7 bases match TRBD2. The CDR3 extends over 16 amino acids. The germline V gene encodes CDR1 SGDLS and CDR2 YYNGEE. The ends lost 0 bases at V and 4 bases at J; junction bases unmatched: 6. CDR3: CASSVGMGGATGELFF. In DNA form, the CDR3 reads TGTGCCAGCAGCGTAGGGATGGGAGGGGCCACCGGGGAGCTGTTTTTT. The whole variable domain, filled in from reference TRBV9 and TRBJ2-2, reads DSGVTQTPKHLITATGQRVTLRCSPRSGDLSVYWYQQSLDQGLQFLIQYYNGEERAKGNILERFSAQQFPDLHSELNLSSLELGDSALYFCASSVGMGGATGELFFGEGSRLTVL.

This chain uses TRBV4-3 with TRBJ2-2; D may be TRBD1 (7 bases). Trimming took 3 bases from V and 4 from J, leaving 21 bases between them. The CDR3 is made up of 18 amino acids. CDR1 and CDR2 (germline): LGHNA, YSLEER. CDR3 sequence reads: CASSHPLGQGGGTGELFF. CDR3 DNA sequence: TGCGCCAGCAGCCATCCCCTTGGGCAGGGGGGTGGCACCGGGGAGCTGTTTTTT.

This chain links TRBV2 with TRBJ1-5; TRBD1 matches at 8 bases. Germline V lookup: CDR1 SNHLY, CDR2 FYNNEI. The CDR3 extends over 13 amino acids. J was trimmed by 6 bases and V by 7 bases; bases with no gene match: 5. CDR3 region: CASNRQGTQPQHF. Written as DNA, the CDR3 is TGTGCCAGCAATCGACAGGGGACTCAGCCCCAGCATTTT.

The chain links TRBV7-2 to TRBJ2-7; no clear D. This CDR3 has 14 residues. Germline V gene data show CDR1 as SGHTA and CDR2 as FQGNSA. V gave up 0 bases and J gave up 7 bases, with 13 bases separating them. The DNA for the CDR3 is TGTGCCAGCAGCTTAGCAATTAACATCGGGGAGCAGTACTTC. Its translation: CASSLAINIGEQYF.

This chain uses TRBV6-5 with TRBJ2-7; no definite D call. The V and J ends lost 8 bases and 1 base respectively, with 18 bases between them. The CDR3 is 15 residues long. CDR1 is MNHEY and CDR2 is SVGAGI in the germline V gene. The CDR3 region is CASALTLGRSYEQYF. The CDR3 nucleotides read TGTGCCAGCGCGTTAACGTTGGGCCGGTCCTACGAGCAGTACTTC.

The chain couples TRBV5-1 to TRBJ1-1, with 8 bases lining up with TRBD1. The junction had 8 bases not matched to a gene; V was cut back by 3 bases and J by 7 bases. Germline-derived CDR1 and CDR2 are SGHRS and YFSETQ. The CDR3 contains 14 residues. The chain's CDR3 is CASSSGQVSSEAFF. The CDR3 coding sequence is TGCGCCAGCAGCTCGGGACAGGTTTCCAGTGAAGCTTTCTTT.

This clone was seen just once. The chain recombines TRBV5-6 with TRBJ1-1; D is unclear. CDR1 and CDR2 (germline): SGHDT, YYEEEE. The CDR3 covers 16 residues. V gave up 1 base and J gave up 5 bases, with 18 bases separating them. CDR3 residues: CASSLFLAGIRTEAFF. CDR3 sequence (DNA): TGTGCCAGCAGCTTGTTCCTCGCGGGGATCAGGACTGAAGCTTTCTTT.

V and J are TRBV9 and TRBJ2-7, with 8 bases aligning to TRBD1. V dropped 4 bases and J dropped 2; count of bases not matched to a gene: 5. Germline V lookup: CDR1 SGDLS, CDR2 YYNGEE. The CDR3 runs 14 residues. The DNA for the CDR3 is TGTGCCAGCAGCCGACAGGGGAACACCTACGAGCAGTACTTC. Amino acid sequence: CASSRQGNTYEQYF.